The entry below gives a single T cell receptor beta chain sequence along with its context. The sample belongs to a study of T cells in Graves' hyperthyroidism and ophthalmopathy. Trimming removed 5 bases from V and 0 bases from J, with 13 bases in between. This CDR3 spans 14 amino acids. The germline V gene encodes CDR1 SQVTM and CDR2 ANQGSEA. The investigators amplified TCR beta CDR3 regions from RNA transcripts. HTBI primers were used for first-round RT-PCR of the TCR CDR3. Using its own MiXCR run on the multiplex PCR reads, TCRdb lists one record per CDR3 protein. The table lists about 250,000 distinct CDR3 sequences, approximately 25% of them singletons.

The specimen was blood. This TCR derives from a woman between 40 and 50 years old with Graves' ophthalmopathy. The chain is built from TRBV29-1 and TRBJ1-1; a possible D gene is TRBD1 (6 bases). CDR3 coding DNA: TGCAGCGTTATACCGGGACACATGAACACTGAAGCTTTCTTT. Amino acid sequence: CSVIPGHMNTEAFF.